The clone carrying this T cell receptor (beta chain) is a singleton in its sample. Antigen specificity is unknown. V was pared by 4 bases and J by 2 bases, with 2 bases of the junction left unmatched. The CDR3 loop spans 14 amino acids. CDR1 and CDR2 from the germline V gene are MNHEY and SMNVEV (reference sequence). The data stem from a study of OX40 agonist ivuxolimab in advanced cancers. On the study more broadly: Three individuals attained partial responses, comprising one hepatocellular carcinoma case and two cutaneous melanoma cases. General observations from the study: The 0.1-3.0 mg/kg partial responders had among the lowest clonal expansion.

Generated by immunoSEQ multiplex PCR, the TCRdb table keeps only in-frame clones and is missing some. The data contain some 76,000 clones, 93% of them singletons. Any history of autoimmune disease or systemic immunosuppression disqualified patients. This sequence joins TRBV27 and TRBJ2-7; 10 positions agree with TRBD2. This TCR was sampled from an adult with an advanced solid tumor such as melanoma, head and neck, liver or kidney cancer. The source material was CD4+ or CD8+ T cells sorted from blood, sampled in a trial of the OX40 agonist ivuxolimab. CDR3 DNA: TGTGCCAGCAGTTCCCTAGCGGGGGCCTACGAGCAGTACTTC. It translates to CASSSLAGAYEQYF.